This T cell receptor beta chain was sequenced during a study of blood T cell repertoires in COVID-19 (dated by TCRdb to 2018 to 2020). At the level of the whole study: Collaborator samples came from the United States, Italy and Spain and covered acute and convalescent phases of COVID-19. The material from the prospective study consisted of cDNA or gDNA derived from T cells, B-cell-depleted T cells, or PBMCs. Subjects who had been exposed to COVID-19, were actively infected with it, or had recovered from it provided the deeply sampled blood TCRbeta repertoires that made up the dataset. Where available, HLA class I and class II types were obtained from metadata supplied by the sample provider rather than from assay-based typing. A de-identified subject ID, COVID-19 status, age in years and sex were almost always included in the sample metadata. A freely available public database, intended as a resource for researchers studying the immune response to SARS-CoV-2, is where the repertoires were released. Samples were obtained from the ongoing ImmuneRACE study (first 160 participants) and from over 1,000 subjects provided by 6 global collaborators.

The study at large found these results: Clinical and demographic metadata were provided uncurated, with the amount varying by source and participant.

In regard to this clone: It lacks a known antigen. No base qualities exist here, and no much larger clone lies one base off it.

In Seattle, one collaborating source enrolled patients while the infection was active and tracked those patients longitudinally over the course of disease. Each collaborating institution followed its own protocols to collect whole blood in K2EDTA tubes. For TCRbeta analysis, collaborators shipped samples as frozen whole blood, isolated PBMCs, or DNA extracted from either of those sample types. TCRbeta CDR3 regions were amplified from genomic DNA by means of the immunoSEQ Assay, a bias-controlled multiplex PCR. In the paper's pipeline: Within the assay, amplification of reference gene primers was used to estimate how many nucleated cells each sample contained. Sequence reads were collapsed and filtered to measure the absolute abundance of every unique TCRbeta CDR3 rearrangement. For each sample, productive Simpson clonality was calculated as the square root of Simpson's diversity index over productive rearrangements. TCRdb retrieved this table from immuneACCESS and kept in-frame rearrangements only. Not all clones are present; in checked studies, unresolved V genes account for under half, and no reason is known for the remainder. V, J and clone size derive from that table, while D and trimming were established from the DNA sequence. The sample table records approximately 210,000 clones; roughly 80% of these occur just once. Over 9.5% of the sample is in the top ten clones.

From the germline V gene, CDR1 is MNHEY and CDR2 is SVGEGT. Taken from cysteine to phenylalanine, the CDR3 has 13 residues. Only CDR3 DNA remains: 39 bases, in frame from the first base. V sheds 2 bases and J sheds 4 bases, leaving 8 bases between their ends. The sequence was obtained from a woman of 80 years or more with COVID-19, enrolled during active disease. Sequencing input: peripheral blood. Recombination linked TRBV6-2 or TRBV6-3 to TRBJ1-2, with an unclear D gene assignment. The DNA is as follows: TGTGCCAGCAGTTACGAGCTATCCTATGGCTACACCTTC. It encodes CASSYELSYGYTF.